The 27 T cell receptor beta chains in this list originate from one sample, sequenced in a study of OX40 agonist ivuxolimab in advanced cancers. Preparation of the library involved the immunoSEQ multiplex PCR assay. The table comes from immuneACCESS by way of TCRdb, which keeps in-frame sequences with V and J called. Part of the clones is missing from these tables; in studies checked, under half for an unresolved V gene and the rest for unknown reasons. The sample table shows 40,000 to 60,000 clones, and 80% to 90% are seen once. About a tenth of the sample goes to the ten largest clones. Specimen: CD4+ or CD8+ T cells sorted from blood, collected in a trial of the OX40 agonist ivuxolimab. The receptors here all came from an adult with an advanced solid tumor such as melanoma, head and neck, liver or kidney cancer.

V and J are TRBV2 and TRBJ1-5, with D possibly TRBD1 on 5 matching bases. Deletions cut 7 bases from V and 0 bases from J, with 7 bases between. Germline lookup yields CDR1 SNHLY and CDR2 FYNNEI. This CDR3 spans 13 amino acids. The CDR3 region is CASMGDSNQPQHF. As DNA, the CDR3 is TGTGCCAGCATGGGGGATAGCAATCAGCCCCAGCATTTT.

This chain uses TRBV28 with TRBJ2-7; D call uncertain. This CDR3 region has 12 residues. Germline CDR1 reads MDHEN; CDR2 reads SYDVKM. V was trimmed by 5 bases and J by 0 bases, leaving 5 bases between them. CDR3 amino acids: CASSRYSYEQYF. The CDR3 bases are TGTGCCAGCAGTCGCTACTCCTACGAGCAGTACTTC.

The rearrangement joins TRBV5-4 to TRBJ1-3, with D possibly TRBD1 on 5 matching bases. This CDR3 is built from 14 residues. Trimming stripped 0 bases from V and 3 bases from J, with 7 bases between. The germline V gene encodes CDR1 SGHNT and CDR2 YYREEE (reference sequence). In DNA form, the CDR3 reads TGTGCCAGCAGCTTGGGAGGGGATGGAAACACCATATATTTT. Its protein is CASSLGGDGNTIYF.

In its sample, this clone was seen a few times. The chain couples TRBV6-1 to TRBJ2-7; 7 bases fit TRBD1. The V and J ends lost 5 bases and 0 bases, in that order; junction bases with no gene match: 1. Germline loops: CDR1 MNHNS, CDR2 SASEGT. The CDR3 consists of 13 residues. The DNA for the CDR3 is TGTGCCAGCAGTTGGGACAGCTCCTACGAGCAGTACTTC. Residues: CASSWDSSYEQYF.

The chain recombines TRBV28 with TRBJ1-5; TRBD1 matches 10 bases. The ends lost 5 bases at V and 4 bases at J; junction bases unmatched: 5. The CDR3 consists of 15 residues. CDR1 and CDR2 (germline): MDHEN, SYDVKM. CDR3 sequence: CASSEGQGRNQPQHF. CDR3 nucleotide sequence: TGTGCCAGCAGTGAGGGACAGGGGAGGAATCAGCCCCAGCATTTT.

This sequence joins TRBV19 and TRBJ1-4; 7 bases are a match to TRBD1. Trimming took 5 bases from V and 0 from J; bases not matched to a gene: 3. This CDR3 contains 15 residues. Germline V gene sequence: CDR1 LNHDA, CDR2 SQIVND (reference sequence). CDR3 region: CASSQGTATNEKLFF. The CDR3 bases are TGTGCCAGTAGTCAAGGGACAGCAACTAATGAAAAACTGTTTTTT.

The CDR3 spells CASRPRQPTDTQYF. CDR3 coding DNA: TGTGCCAGCAGACCTCGACAGCCCACAGATACGCAGTATTTT. V usage is TRBV7-9 and J usage is TRBJ2-3; D possibly corresponds to TRBD1 (5 bases). Trimming took 6 bases from V and 2 from J, leaving 12 bases between them. Looked up from germline, CDR1 is SEHNR and CDR2 is FQNEAQ (reference sequence). The CDR3 length is 14 residues.

This clone was seen a handful of times. The chain has TRBV6-4 and TRBJ2-7, with TRBD2 identical over 10 bases. In germline, CDR1 is MRHNA, CDR2 SNTAGT. This CDR3 has 17 residues. The trim removed 2 bases at V and 7 bases at J, leaving 14 bases unmatched. CDR3 sequence (DNA): TGTGCCAGCAGTGACGTCCAGGAGGATAGCGGGAGGCAGGAGCAGTACTTC. It encodes CASSDVQEDSGRQEQYF.

The chain is built from TRBV6-1 and TRBJ1-6; 11 nucleotides line up with TRBD1. The ends lost 6 bases at V and 7 bases at J; junction bases unmatched: 2. Per germline, CDR1 MNHNS and CDR2 SASEGT. This CDR3 spans 14 amino acids. Here the CDR3 reads CASRRTGGNSPLHF. In DNA form, the CDR3 reads TGTGCCAGCAGAAGGACAGGGGGCAATTCACCCCTCCACTTT.

This clone has just a few counts. The chain has TRBV11-2 and TRBJ2-1; D perhaps matches TRBD2 (5 bases). The V end lost 5 bases, the J end lost 5 bases, and 28 bases lay between the germline ends. Per the germline V gene, CDR1 is SGHAT and CDR2 is FQNNGV. The CDR3 contains 19 residues. The CDR3 spells CASSPLLRLAVSVHNEQFF. As DNA, the CDR3 is TGTGCCAGCAGCCCACTCCTCCGCCTAGCTGTATCTGTGCACAATGAGCAGTTCTTC.

V usage is TRBV5-1 and J usage is TRBJ1-1, with 9 positions matching TRBD1. CDR3 length: 14 amino acids. V gave up 3 bases and J gave up 5 bases; unmatched junction bases: 5. The germline CDR1 and CDR2 sequences are SGHRS and YFSETQ. CDR3 coding DNA: TGCGCCAGCAGCTGGGACAGGGCACGGACTGAAGCTTTCTTT. Protein sequence: CASSWDRARTEAFF.

The CDR3 spells CASSYEGHGYTF. DNA for the CDR3: TGTGCCAGCAGTTACGAGGGTCATGGCTACACCTTC. V gene TRBV6-5 combines with J gene TRBJ1-2, with D unresolved. The CDR3 runs 12 residues. Germline loops: CDR1 MNHEY, CDR2 SVGAGI. V was pared by 2 bases and J by 6 bases, with 7 bases between.

In DNA, the CDR3 is TGTGCCAGCAGCCCCGACCTCCAGGGGGGCAGCTATAATTCACCCCTCCACTTT. Translating gives CASSPDLQGGSYNSPLHF. The V call is TRBV4-2, the J call TRBJ1-6; 7 bases fit TRBD1. CDR3 length: 18 residues. The ends lost 4 bases at V and 3 bases at J; junction bases unmatched: 12. The germline V gene encodes CDR1 LGHNA and CDR2 YNFKEQ.

This chain connects TRBV6-1 to TRBJ1-3; D remains ambiguous. Trimming stripped 0 bases from V and 4 bases from J, with 13 bases between. The CDR3 contains 16 residues. Germline-derived CDR1 and CDR2 are MNHNS and SASEGT. CDR3 in amino acids: CASSEAPQVGGNTIYF. In DNA form, the CDR3 reads TGTGCCAGCAGTGAAGCGCCGCAGGTGGGAGGAAACACCATATATTTT.

This chain connects TRBV28 to TRBJ1-2, with D unresolved. CDR3 length: 12 amino acids. The germline V gene has CDR1 MDHEN and CDR2 SYDVKM. The V end was cut by 9 bases, the J end by 7 bases, with 15 bases between. The CDR3 reads CASTADRIGYTF. In DNA, the CDR3 is TGTGCCAGTACAGCGGACCGAATTGGCTACACCTTC.

This clone has just a few counts. The chain employs TRBV4-2 and TRBJ1-1, with a tentative D call TRBD1 (5 bases). Trimming shortened V by 0 bases and J by 3 bases, and 23 bases separated the two germline ends. The length of the CDR3 is 19 residues. Germline V lookup: CDR1 LGHNA, CDR2 YNFKEQ. The CDR3 region is CASSQDVGVSGTYDTEAFF. In DNA, the CDR3 is TGTGCCAGCAGCCAAGACGTAGGGGTCTCGGGGACGTATGACACTGAAGCTTTCTTT.

The chain employs TRBV28 and TRBJ1-6, with D perhaps TRBD1 (6 bases). There are 16 residues in the CDR3. In germline, CDR1 is MDHEN, CDR2 SYDVKM. V lost 5 bases and J 4 bases, leaving 15 bases between the germline ends. As DNA, the CDR3 is TGTGCCAGCAGTCCCTCGCGGGGGGCTTATAATTCACCCCTCCACTTT. Protein: CASSPSRGAYNSPLHF.

The chain is built from TRBV7-8 and TRBJ1-3; 7 bases agree with TRBD1. V was pared by 4 bases and J by 4 bases, with 4 bases of the junction left unmatched. CDR1 is SGHVS, CDR2 FQNEAQ, per germline. This CDR3 spans 14 amino acids. DNA of the CDR3: TGTGCCAGCAGCTCGGGACAGCCGGGAAACACCATATATTTT. Translation gives CASSSGQPGNTIYF. Looking up the rest from reference TRBV7-8 and TRBJ1-3 gives the full variable domain: GAGVSQSPRYKVAKRGQDVALRCDPISGHVSLFWYQQALGQGPEFLTYFQNEAQLDKSGLPSDRFFAERPEGSVSTLKIQRTQQEDSAVYLCASSSGQPGNTIYFGEGSWLTVV.

The V and J genes are TRBV28 and TRBJ1-5, with TRBD1 matching over 9 bases. Unmatched junction bases numbered 1, after V lost 0 bases and J lost 4 bases. This CDR3 is built from 15 residues. From germline, CDR1 is MDHEN and CDR2 SYDVKM. CDR3 region: CASSLWTGGNQPQHF. CDR3 nucleotide sequence: TGTGCCAGCAGTTTATGGACAGGGGGTAATCAGCCCCAGCATTTT.

The chain links TRBV11-2 to TRBJ2-5; 14 positions agree with TRBD2. J lost 4 bases, V lost 6 bases, and 4 bases had no gene match. From germline, CDR1 is SGHAT and CDR2 FQNNGV. The CDR3 is 15 residues long. The CDR3 protein is CASSTGTSGGETQYF. Here the CDR3 DNA reads TGTGCCAGCAGTACGGGGACTAGCGGGGGAGAGACCCAGTACTTC.

The J gene is TRBJ1-2, the V gene TRBV6-6; the match to TRBD1 covers 8 bases. CDR1 is MNHNY and CDR2 is SVGAGI in the germline V gene (reference sequence). V was clipped by 5 bases and J by 6 bases; unmatched bases: 8. The CDR3 sequence is 14 residues long. This chain's CDR3 is CASSRPGQGDGYTF. The CDR3, as DNA: TGTGCCAGCAGTCGACCTGGACAGGGCGATGGCTACACCTTC.

The chain is built from TRBV27 and TRBJ1-6; 10 bases line up with TRBD1. There are 16 residues in the CDR3. V gave up 5 bases and J gave up 3 bases; unmatched junction bases: 4. Germline CDR1 and CDR2: MNHEY and SMNVEV (reference sequence). The CDR3 DNA sequence: TGTGCCAGCAGTGCGACAGGGGGCGGCTATAATTCACCCCTCCACTTT. Residues: CASSATGGGYNSPLHF.

This clone has only one observation. The genes are TRBV5-5 and TRBJ2-5; D gene unclear. Trimming took 2 bases from V and 5 from J, leaving 10 bases between them. This CDR3 is built from 13 residues. CDR1 and CDR2 from the germline V gene are SGHKS and YYEKEE (reference sequence). The CDR3 nucleotides are TGTGCCAGCAGCTTACAGTTCCTGGAGACCCAGTACTTC. Translation gives CASSLQFLETQYF.

The chain joins TRBV28 to TRBJ1-2; possibly TRBD1 for D (6 bases). Germline V gene data show CDR1 as MDHEN and CDR2 as SYDVKM. The CDR3 covers 16 residues. Trimming took off 5 bases at V and 4 bases at J, with 20 bases between the two ends. CDR3 sequence reads: CASSVAVGGGIYGYTF. CDR3 nucleotides: TGTGCCAGCAGTGTCGCCGTGGGGGGGGGCATCTATGGCTACACCTTC.

The table lists this clone with a count of one. The V call is TRBV19, the J call TRBJ2-3; D may correspond to TRBD1 or TRBD2 (6 bases each). The V and J ends lost 5 bases and 4 bases respectively, with 16 bases between them. CDR3 size: 15 residues. Germline V gene sequence: CDR1 LNHDA, CDR2 SQIVND (reference sequence). This CDR3 is CASSWRGDVSDTQYF. The CDR3 nucleotides read TGTGCCAGTAGTTGGAGGGGGGACGTCTCAGATACGCAGTATTTT.

The chain couples TRBV23-1 to TRBJ1-5, with D unclear. TRBV23-1 is annotated as an ORF whose role is uncertain. V was clipped by 0 bases and J by 0 bases, with 9 bases between them. This CDR3 has 16 residues. The CDR3, as DNA: TGCGCCAGCAGTCAATCTTTCAGAAATAGCAATCAGCCCCAGCATTTT. Its protein is CASSQSFRNSNQPQHF.

The CDR3, as DNA: TGTGCCAGCAGGGGGGGGACAGGGGCTCCAGCTTGGAACACTGAAGCTTTCTTT. This translates into CASRGGTGAPAWNTEAFF. The chain uses TRBV6-7 and TRBJ1-1; 10 nucleotides match TRBD1. TRBV6-7 is identified as an open reading frame with a role that is uncertain. Germline trimming cut 6 bases from V and 1 base from J; bases unmatched to any gene: 14. There are 18 residues in the CDR3.